The 8 T cell receptor beta chains below were found in one sample sequenced in a study of cytomegalovirus exposure and HLA in healthy donors. Amplification used 60 Vbeta primers and 13 Jbeta primers. Profiling relied on immunoSEQ multiplex PCR, and the TCRdb table lists in-frame clones only, not all of them. The sample yields more than 85,000 clones, over 70% seen once. What was sequenced was PBMCs. Every receptor here comes from a woman aged 40-49 years in good health and CMV-seropositive.

The chain has TRBV19 and TRBJ1-5; TRBD1 matches 7 bases. Germline V lookup: CDR1 LNHDA, CDR2 SQIVND (reference sequence). V lost 4 bases to trimming and J lost 0 bases; unmatched junction nucleotides: 3. The CDR3 is 15 amino acids. The DNA for the CDR3 is TGTGCCAGTAGTAACAGGGGAGGTAGCAATCAGCCCCAGCATTTT. Protein sequence: CASSNRGGSNQPQHF.

This clone was detected a few times. This chain uses TRBV7-2 with TRBJ2-1, with D unclear. Germline lookup yields CDR1 SGHTA and CDR2 FQGNSA. The V gene lost 1 base and the J gene lost 5 bases, with 12 bases spanning the gap. The CDR3 length is 15 residues. CDR3 nucleotide sequence: TGTGCCAGCAGCTTAGGGTCACCAGGAAACAATGAGCAGTTCTTC. It specifies CASSLGSPGNNEQFF.

The gene calls are TRBV28 and TRBJ2-7; D possibly corresponds to TRBD1 (6 bases). V shed 3 bases and J shed 3 bases, with 24 bases lying between them. The CDR3 has 18 amino acids. Germline V lookup: CDR1 MDHEN, CDR2 SYDVKM. The CDR3 region has the DNA TGTGCCAGCAGTTTGCGCGCTACTTACAGGGTAATCTTCTACGAGCAGTACTTC. Translation: CASSLRATYRVIFYEQYF.

The V call is TRBV6-6, the J call TRBJ2-1; 8 nucleotides agree with TRBD2. CDR3 length: 16 amino acids. CDR1 and CDR2 from the germline V gene are MNHNY and SVGAGI (reference sequence). Trimming removed 7 bases from V and 0 bases from J; junction bases left unmatched: 8. CDR3 sequence reads: CASTSLAGSSYNEQFF. CDR3 in DNA: TGTGCCAGCACTTCCTTAGCGGGGAGCTCCTACAATGAGCAGTTCTTC.

This clone has only a few counts. The J gene is TRBJ2-7, the V gene TRBV18; 10 positions agree with TRBD2. The CDR3 loop spans 14 amino acids. Germline V gene lookup returns CDR1 KGHSH and CDR2 LQKENI. Trimming took 3 bases from V and 5 from J; bases not matched to a gene: 4. In DNA, the CDR3 is TGTGCCAGCTCACCTTTAGCGGGGGGTAACGAGCAGTACTTC. Translating it yields CASSPLAGGNEQYF.

J is TRBJ2-2 and V is TRBV19; D perhaps matches TRBD2 (7 bases). In germline, CDR1 is LNHDA, CDR2 SQIVND (reference sequence). This CDR3 has 17 amino acids. V was trimmed by 3 bases and J by 5 bases, leaving 19 bases between them. CDR3 amino acids: CASSIGGRRLRTGELFF. The CDR3 region has the DNA TGTGCCAGTAGTATCGGGGGGCGTCGATTGAGAACCGGGGAGCTGTTTTTT.

The chain recombines TRBV7-2 with TRBJ2-7; 7 nucleotides agree with TRBD1. V gave up 1 base and J gave up 2 bases; unmatched junction bases: 5. Per germline, CDR1 SGHTA and CDR2 FQGNSA. The CDR3 consists of 15 residues. The CDR3 coding sequence is TGTGCCAGCAGCTTAGGAGGGACAGAGCCCTACGAGCAGTACTTC. This translates into CASSLGGTEPYEQYF.

This sequence joins TRBV6-5 and TRBJ2-7; 10 bases line up with TRBD1. From germline, CDR1 is MNHEY and CDR2 SVGAGI. The CDR3 runs to 14 residues. Unmatched junction bases numbered 5, after V lost 4 bases and J lost 5 bases. This chain's CDR3 is CASSWDRGTDEQYF. CDR3 sequence (DNA): TGTGCCAGCAGTTGGGACAGGGGAACCGACGAGCAGTACTTC.